The entry below gives a single T cell receptor beta chain sequence along with its context. This record comes from a study of CD8 T cells in Susac syndrome. The CDR3 runs 16 residues. J was trimmed by 4 bases and V by 3 bases; bases with no gene match: 8. The germline gives CDR1 SGDLS, CDR2 YYNGEE. Random hexamers served to reverse transcribe about 0.5 to 1 ug RNA. TCRdb redid the calling of the immunoSEQ multiplex PCR reads with MiXCR, one entry per CDR3 protein. The sample records approximately 220,000 distinct CDR3 sequences, roughly 92% being singletons. Sample: CD8+ T cells from PBMCs. This TCR derives from a human donor with multiple sclerosis. The chain joins TRBV9 to TRBJ2-3, with 10 bases aligning to TRBD1. The CDR3 here is CASSGDRGLSADTQYF. The DNA of the CDR3 is TGTGCCAGCAGCGGTGACAGGGGGCTTTCCGCAGATACGCAGTATTTT. The full variable domain, completed using reference TRBV9 and TRBJ2-3, is DSGVTQTPKHLITATGQRVTLRCSPRSGDLSVYWYQQSLDQGLQFLIQYYNGEERAKGNILERFSAQQFPDLHSELNLSSLELGDSALYFCASSGDRGLSADTQYFGPGTRLTVL.